This T cell receptor (beta chain) came from a study of T cell repertoires in cytomegalovirus infection. The CDR3 runs 13 residues. Germline CDR1 reads MNHEY; CDR2 reads SVGAGI. Between the trimmed V and J ends, which lost 6 bases and 3 bases, there was a span of 11 bases. TCRdb processed the reads anew with MiXCR; each CDR3 protein has one entry. The profile shows 490,000 or so distinct CDR3 sequences, about 10% of them singletons. This sequence was found in a human donor in good health (CMV status not recorded). Some clones in this sample may be carry-over from other donors' samples. Sequencing used PBMCs. This sequence joins TRBV6-5 and TRBJ1-1; possibly TRBD1 for D (6 bases). The CDR3 nucleotides are TGTGCCAGCAGAATCAGGGGTCACACTGAAGCTTTCTTT. This gives the protein CASRIRGHTEAFF.